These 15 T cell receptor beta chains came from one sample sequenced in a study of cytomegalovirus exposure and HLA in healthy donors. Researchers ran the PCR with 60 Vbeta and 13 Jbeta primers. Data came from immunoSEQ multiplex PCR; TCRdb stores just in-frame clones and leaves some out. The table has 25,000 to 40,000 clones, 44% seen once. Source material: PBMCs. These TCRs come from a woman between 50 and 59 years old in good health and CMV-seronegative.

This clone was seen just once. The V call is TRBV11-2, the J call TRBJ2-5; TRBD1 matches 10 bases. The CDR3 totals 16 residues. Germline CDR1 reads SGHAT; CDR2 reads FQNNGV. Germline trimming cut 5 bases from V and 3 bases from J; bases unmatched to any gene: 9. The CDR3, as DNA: TGTGCCAGCAGCAAAATCCGGGACAGGGGAAAAGAGACCCAGTACTTC. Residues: CASSKIRDRGKETQYF.

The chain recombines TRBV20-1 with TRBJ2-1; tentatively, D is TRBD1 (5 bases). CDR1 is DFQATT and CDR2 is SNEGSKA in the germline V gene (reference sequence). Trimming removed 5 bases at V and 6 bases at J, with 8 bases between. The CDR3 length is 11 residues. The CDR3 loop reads CSAERGNEQFF. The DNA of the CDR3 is TGCAGTGCTGAAAGGGGCAATGAGCAGTTCTTC.

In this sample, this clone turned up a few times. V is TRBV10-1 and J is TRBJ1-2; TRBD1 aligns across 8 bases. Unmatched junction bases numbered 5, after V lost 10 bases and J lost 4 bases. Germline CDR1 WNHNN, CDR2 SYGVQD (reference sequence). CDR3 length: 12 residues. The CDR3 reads CATPTGAYGYTF. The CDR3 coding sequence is TGCGCCACCCCGACAGGGGCCTATGGCTACACCTTC.

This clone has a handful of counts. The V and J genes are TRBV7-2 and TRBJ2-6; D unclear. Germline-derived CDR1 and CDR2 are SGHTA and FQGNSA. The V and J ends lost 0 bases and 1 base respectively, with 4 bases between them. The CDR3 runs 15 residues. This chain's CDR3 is CASSLASSGANVLTF. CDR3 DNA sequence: TGTGCCAGCAGCTTAGCCTCGTCTGGGGCCAACGTCCTGACTTTC.

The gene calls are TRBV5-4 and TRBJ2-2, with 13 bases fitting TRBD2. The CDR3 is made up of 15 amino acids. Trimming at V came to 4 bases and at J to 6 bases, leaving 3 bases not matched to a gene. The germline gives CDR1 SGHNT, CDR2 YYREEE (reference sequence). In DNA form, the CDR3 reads TGTGCCAGCAGCCTGACTAGCGGGGGGCCCGGGGAGCTGTTTTTT. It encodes CASSLTSGGPGELFF.

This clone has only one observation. The CDR3 loop is CASSSWDRLRGGDYGYTF. The CDR3 nucleotides read TGTGCCAGCAGCTCCTGGGACAGGCTAAGGGGAGGGGACTATGGCTACACCTTC. The gene calls are TRBV7-6 and TRBJ1-2; TRBD1 agrees at 8 bases. This CDR3 has 18 amino acids. Germline CDR1 reads SGHVS; CDR2 reads FNYEAQ. Germline trimming cut 4 bases from V and 3 bases from J; bases unmatched to any gene: 16.

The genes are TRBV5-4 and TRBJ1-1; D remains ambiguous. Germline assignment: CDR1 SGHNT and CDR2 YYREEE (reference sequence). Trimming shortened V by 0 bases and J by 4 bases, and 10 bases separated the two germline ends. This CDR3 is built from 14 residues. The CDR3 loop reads CASSLEAGSTEAFF. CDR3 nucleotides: TGTGCCAGCAGCTTGGAGGCAGGTAGCACTGAAGCTTTCTTT.

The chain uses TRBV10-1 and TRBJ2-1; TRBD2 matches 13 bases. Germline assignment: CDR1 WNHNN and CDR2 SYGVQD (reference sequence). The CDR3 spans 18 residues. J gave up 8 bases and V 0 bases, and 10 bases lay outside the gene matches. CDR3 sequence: CASSESTRTSGSKDEQFF. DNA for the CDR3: TGCGCCAGCAGTGAGTCAACTAGGACTAGCGGGAGTAAGGATGAGCAGTTCTTC.

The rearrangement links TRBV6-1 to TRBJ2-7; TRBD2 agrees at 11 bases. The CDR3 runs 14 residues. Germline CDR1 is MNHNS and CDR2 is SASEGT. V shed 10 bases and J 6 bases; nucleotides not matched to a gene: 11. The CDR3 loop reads CAIRLAGGPSEQYF. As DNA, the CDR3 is TGTGCCATCCGGTTAGCGGGAGGGCCGTCCGAGCAGTACTTC.

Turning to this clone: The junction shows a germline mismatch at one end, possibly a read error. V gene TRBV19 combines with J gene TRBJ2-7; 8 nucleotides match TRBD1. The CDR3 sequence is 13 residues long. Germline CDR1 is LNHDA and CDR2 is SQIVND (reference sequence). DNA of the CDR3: TGTGCCAGTAGTCCATGGGGGACAGGCCTTCCCCTCTTC. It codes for CASSPWGTGLPLF.

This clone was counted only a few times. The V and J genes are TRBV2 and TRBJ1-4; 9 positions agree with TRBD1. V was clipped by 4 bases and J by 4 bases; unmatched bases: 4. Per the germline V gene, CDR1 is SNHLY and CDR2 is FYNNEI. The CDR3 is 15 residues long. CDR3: CASSGRTGVNEKLFF. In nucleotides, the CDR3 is TGTGCCAGCAGTGGAAGGACAGGGGTTAATGAAAAACTGTTTTTT. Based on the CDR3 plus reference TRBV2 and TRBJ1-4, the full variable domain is EPEVTQTPSHQVTQMGQEVILRCVPISNHLYFYWYRQILGQKVEFLVSFYNNEISEKSEIFDDQFSVERPDGSNFTLKIRSTKLEDSAMYFCASSGRTGVNEKLFFGSGTQLSVL.

Written as DNA, the CDR3 is TGTGCCATCAGTGACCTAATCGGGGACTATGGCTACACCTTC. Protein: CAISDLIGDYGYTF. V is TRBV10-3 and J is TRBJ1-2; unclear D gene. Trimming removed 3 bases from V and 3 bases from J, with 11 bases in between. The CDR3 runs to 14 residues. The V gene's germline CDR1 is ENHRY and CDR2 SYGVKD.

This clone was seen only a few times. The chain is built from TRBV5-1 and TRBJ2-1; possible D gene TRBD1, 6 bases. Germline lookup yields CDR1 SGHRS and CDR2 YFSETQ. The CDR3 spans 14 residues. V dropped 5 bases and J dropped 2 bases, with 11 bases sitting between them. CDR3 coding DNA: TGCGCCAGCAGTACAGGGAACCCCTACAATGAGCAGTTCTTC. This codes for CASSTGNPYNEQFF.

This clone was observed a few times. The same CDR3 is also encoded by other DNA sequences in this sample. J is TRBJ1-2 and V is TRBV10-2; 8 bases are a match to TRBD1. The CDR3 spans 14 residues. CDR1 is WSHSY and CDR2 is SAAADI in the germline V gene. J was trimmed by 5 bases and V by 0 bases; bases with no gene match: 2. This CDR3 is CASSESGQGYGYTF. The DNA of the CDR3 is TGCGCCAGCAGTGAGTCAGGACAGGGATATGGCTACACCTTC.

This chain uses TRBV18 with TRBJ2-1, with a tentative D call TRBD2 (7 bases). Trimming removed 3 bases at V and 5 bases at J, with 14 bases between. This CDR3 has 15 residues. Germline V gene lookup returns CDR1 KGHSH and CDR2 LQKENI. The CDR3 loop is CASSPSRGGDNEQFF. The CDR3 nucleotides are TGTGCCAGCTCACCGTCCAGGGGAGGGGACAATGAGCAGTTCTTC.